This is a list of T cell receptor beta chains from one sample in a study of blood T cell repertoires in COVID-19. Some clones are missing from TCRdb's copy, which holds only in-frame ones; the method was immunoSEQ multiplex PCR. This sample has about 120,000 clones; approximately 87% occur once, and the top ten carry 3% to 5%. Material for sequencing was peripheral blood. The receptors shown here come from a man in his 60s with acute or convalescent COVID-19. The CDR3 runs from the conserved cysteine through the conserved F or W. A D gene is named only where the DNA matches it firmly. The listing skips clone size in some rows; elsewhere it reads once, few, many or a size class.

V	length	D	size	J	CDR3	DNA
TRBV2	18	TRBD2	-	TRBJ2-5	CASSVDRLTSGRKETQYF	TGTGCCAGCAGTGTGGATCGCCTGACTAGCGGGAGGAAAGAGACCCAGTACTTC
TRBV14	14	TRBD2	-	TRBJ2-7	CASSPGLASYEQYF	TGTGCCAGCAGCCCGGGACTAGCGTCCTACGAGCAGTACTTC
TRBV30	13	-	-	TRBJ1-2	CAWSARQSYGYTF	TGTGCCTGGAGTGCTCGACAGTCCTATGGCTACACCTTC
TRBV6-6	14	TRBD2	-	TRBJ2-7	CASSYSNGRLEQYF	TGTGCCAGCAGTTACTCGAACGGGAGGTTAGAGCAGTACTTC
TRBV18	15	TRBD1	-	TRBJ1-2	CASSFLDQGDVGYTF	TGTGCCAGCTCATTTCTGGACCAGGGGGATGTTGGCTACACCTTC
TRBV7-9	14	TRBD1	-	TRBJ2-5	CASGGTGYQETQYF	TGTGCCAGCGGGGGGACAGGGTACCAAGAGACCCAGTACTTC
TRBV7-2	15	TRBD2	-	TRBJ2-7	CASSLGTSGGYEQYF	TGTGCCAGCAGCCTGGGGACTAGCGGGGGCTACGAGCAGTACTTC
TRBV4-3	16	-	once	TRBJ2-1	CASSQVMGGGDDEQFF	TGCGCCAGCAGCCAAGTTATGGGAGGGGGTGACGATGAGCAGTTCTTC
TRBV4-2	15	-	few	TRBJ1-6	CASSAGLADNSPLHF	TGTGCCAGCAGCGCTGGGCTTGCAGATAATTCACCCCTCCACTTT
TRBV10-3	13	-	-	TRBJ1-1	CAITLDRDTEAFF	TGTGCCATCACGTTGGACAGAGACACTGAAGCTTTCTTT
TRBV19	13	-	-	TRBJ2-7	CASSGQGSYEQYF	TGTGCCAGTAGCGGGCAGGGGTCTTACGAGCAGTACTTC